This T cell receptor (beta chain) is drawn from a study of cytomegalovirus exposure and HLA in healthy donors. Study findings and constraints: Many donors shared some public TCRs, even though most TCR sequences were rare. In a later analysis, specific HLA alleles were associated with some 16,000 TCR beta sequences at a 0.05 false discovery rate. Sequencing had likely introduced a cluster of highly shared sequence variants as an artifact.

A multiplex PCR was run with 60 Vbeta primers and 13 Jbeta primers. Some clones are missing from TCRdb's copy, which holds only in-frame ones; the method was immunoSEQ multiplex PCR. The data hold a few hundred thousand clones, with about 75% observed a single time. On this clone itself: Its antigen remains unidentified.

V gave up 0 bases and J gave up 1 base; unmatched junction bases: 12. Germline assignment: CDR1 SGHNT and CDR2 YENEEA. The CDR3 runs to 20 residues. The sample comprised PBMCs. The clonotype comes from a female donor in good health and CMV-seronegative. The gene calls are TRBV11-3 and TRBJ2-1; 10 nucleotides match TRBD2. The CDR3 loop is CASSLDLGLGLAASYNEQFF. CDR3 DNA sequence: TGTGCCAGCAGCTTAGATTTGGGTCTTGGACTAGCGGCTTCCTACAATGAGCAGTTCTTC.